This T cell receptor (beta chain) was captured by sequencing in a study of CD8 T cells in ankylosing spondylitis. Generation of TCR beta libraries employed quantitative 5'-RACE incorporating molecular barcodes. Via MiXCR, TCRdb re-called the 5' RACE reads, giving one row per CDR3 protein. The table includes 220,000 or so distinct CDR3 sequences, roughly 10% detected once. The germline CDR1 and CDR2 sequences are SGHTA and FQGNSA. With 2 bases removed from V and 0 bases from J, the gap between germline ends came to 11 bases. This CDR3 comprises 16 residues. There are many counts of this clonotype. The sequence was obtained from a male donor with ankylosing spondylitis or in good health (not recorded which). The sequenced sample was blood, either unsorted or a sorted T cell fraction (not recorded which). The chain links TRBV7-2 to TRBJ1-5; TRBD1 is a possible D gene (5 bases). The CDR3: CASSLHPRDSNQPQHF. CDR3 bases: TGTGCCAGCAGCTTACATCCCAGGGATAGCAATCAGCCCCAGCATTTT.